This paragraph reports one T cell receptor beta chain. This record comes from a study of T cell changes during pregnancy in multiple sclerosis. The germline gives CDR1 GTSNPN, CDR2 SVGIG (reference sequence). CDR3 size: 16 residues. Trimming took off 1 base at V and 0 bases at J, with 14 bases between the two ends. TCRdb's table, derived via immunoSEQ multiplex PCR, lists solely in-frame clones and lacks some. The table includes 60,000 to 65,000 clones, approximately 92% detected once. The source of this sequence is a female donor with multiple sclerosis, enrolled in a pregnancy study. The sample was peripheral blood, taken in the first trimester of pregnancy. The chain employs TRBV30 and TRBJ2-3; D possibly corresponds to TRBD2 (7 bases). The CDR3 loop is CAWSGLGGPSTDTQYF. For the CDR3, the DNA is TGTGCCTGGAGTGGCCTCGGGGGGCCGAGCACAGATACGCAGTATTTT.